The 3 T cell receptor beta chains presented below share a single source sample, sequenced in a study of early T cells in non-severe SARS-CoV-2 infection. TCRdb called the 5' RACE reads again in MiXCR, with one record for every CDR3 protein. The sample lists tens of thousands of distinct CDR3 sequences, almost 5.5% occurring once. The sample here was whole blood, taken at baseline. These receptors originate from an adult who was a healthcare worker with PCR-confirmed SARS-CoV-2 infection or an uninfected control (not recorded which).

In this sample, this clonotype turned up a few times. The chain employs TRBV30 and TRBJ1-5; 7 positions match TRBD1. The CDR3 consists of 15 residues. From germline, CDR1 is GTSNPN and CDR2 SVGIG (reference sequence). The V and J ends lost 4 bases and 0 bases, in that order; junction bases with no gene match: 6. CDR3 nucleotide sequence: TGTGCCTGGACTAAGGGGGCAAGTAGCAATCAGCCCCAGCATTTT. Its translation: CAWTKGASSNQPQHF. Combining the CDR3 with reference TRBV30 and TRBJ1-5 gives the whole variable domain SQTIHQWPATLVQPVGSPLSLECTVEGTSNPNLYWYRQAAGRGLQLLFYSVGIGQISSEVPQNLSASRPQDRQFILSSKKLLLSDSGFYLCAWTKGASSNQPQHFGDGTRLSIL.

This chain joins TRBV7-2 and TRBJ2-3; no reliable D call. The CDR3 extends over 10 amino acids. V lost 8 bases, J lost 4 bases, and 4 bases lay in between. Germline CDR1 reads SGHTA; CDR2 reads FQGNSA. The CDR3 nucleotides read TGTGCCAGCGGGGCAGATACGCAGTATTTT. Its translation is CASGADTQYF.

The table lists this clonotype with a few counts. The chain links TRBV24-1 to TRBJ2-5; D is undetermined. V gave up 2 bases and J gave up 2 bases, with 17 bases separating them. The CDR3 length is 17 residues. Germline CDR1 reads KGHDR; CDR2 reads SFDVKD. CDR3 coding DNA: TGTGCCACCAGTGATTCCCCGGGCCTGGGATTTCAAGAGACCCAGTACTTC. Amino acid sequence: CATSDSPGLGFQETQYF.